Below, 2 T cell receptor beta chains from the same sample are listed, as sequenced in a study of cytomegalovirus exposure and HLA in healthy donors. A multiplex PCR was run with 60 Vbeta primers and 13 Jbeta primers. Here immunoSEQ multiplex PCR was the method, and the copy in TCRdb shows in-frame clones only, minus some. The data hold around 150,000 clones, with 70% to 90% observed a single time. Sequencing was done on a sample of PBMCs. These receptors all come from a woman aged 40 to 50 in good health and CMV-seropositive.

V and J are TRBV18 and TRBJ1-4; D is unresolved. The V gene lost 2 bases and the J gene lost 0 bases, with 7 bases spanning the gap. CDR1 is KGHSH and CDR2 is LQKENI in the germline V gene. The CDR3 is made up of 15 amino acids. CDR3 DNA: TGTGCCAGCTCACCATGGGCTGCAACTAATGAAAAACTGTTTTTT. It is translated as CASSPWAATNEKLFF.

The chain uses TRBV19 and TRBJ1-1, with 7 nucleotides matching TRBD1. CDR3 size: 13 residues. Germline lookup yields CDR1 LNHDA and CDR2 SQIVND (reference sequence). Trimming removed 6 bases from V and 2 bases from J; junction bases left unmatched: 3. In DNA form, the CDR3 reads TGTGCCAGTAGGACAGGGCAAAACACTGAAGCTTTCTTT. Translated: CASRTGQNTEAFF.